This T cell receptor (beta chain) stems from a study of blood T cell repertoires in COVID-19. Study as a whole: Specimens from acute and convalescent COVID-19 originated in the United States, Italy and Spain. PBMCs, B-cell-depleted T cells, or T cells were the source of the cDNA or gDNA that made up the material.

For recovered donors of Cohort 3, there were two negative PCRs, clearance, or symptom resolution. With V trimmed by 1 base and J by 4 bases, 2 bases remained unmatched. CDR1 LGHNA and CDR2 YNFKEQ come from the germline V gene. The CDR3 covers 15 residues. Assay used: immunoSEQ multiplex PCR; TCRdb lists only in-frame clones, some missing. Seen here are roughly 200,000 clones, 85% observed once, and the top ten hold 15% to 20%. This receptor was identified in a middle-aged man who had recovered from COVID-19. The chain joins TRBV4-2 to TRBJ2-1; TRBD2 matches at 9 bases. Sequenced: PBMCs or T cells enriched from blood (not recorded which). This CDR3 reads CASSQGTSEYNEQFF. The CDR3 DNA sequence: TGTGCCAGCAGCCAAGGGACTAGCGAGTACAATGAGCAGTTCTTC.